This TCR beta chain emerged from a study of shared clonotypes between healthy human individuals (dated by TCRdb to the early 2020s). In terms of the full investigation: A couple of women and a few men aged 18 to 49 years were included in the cohort. To increase sequencing depth and limit assay-specific biases, different laboratories used diverse techniques to prepare libraries and sequence TCR repertoires. Per donor, leukapheresis produced somewhere between about 0.8 and 9.5 billion PBMCs. To estimate repertoire size and how much clonotype sharing occurs between individuals, the study deeply sequenced the blood TCR repertoires of 4 to 6 healthy adults. For each donor, three plates each were used for CD4 naive and CD4 memory, two plates were used for CD8 naive, and one plate was used for CD8 memory. Beyond this particular receptor, the publication reports: Even with the large sequencing depth, rarefaction of the sorted-subset datasets indicated that sequencing was incomplete. Larger estimated clonotype richness was generally found for naive subsets than for memory subsets. Sampling was restricted to blood, and TCR repertoires in tissue are likely to differ from TCR repertoires in blood. Pairwise subsampling indicated that sequencing depth was expected to affect the degree of clonotype sharing among donors. The small number of donors limited the genetic and exposure-history diversity represented. Roughly 5.2% of naive CD4, 3.5% of naive CD8, about 2.1% of memory CD4, and 0.35% to 0.5% of memory CD8 clonotypes were shared across several donors. Compared with non-shared clonotypes, the clonotypes found in all four sorted-subset donors had higher generation probabilities.

As regards this clone: Its antigen is currently not known. Per-base qualities were not stored, and no clone one base away is much larger.

Here V drops 8 bases and J drops 6 bases, and the junction holds 9 bases not matched to any gene. From the cysteine up to the phenylalanine, the CDR3 has a length of 15 residues. This entry keeps only the CDR3 DNA: 45 bases, framed from base 1. According to the germline V gene (reference sequence), CDR1 reads SEHNR and CDR2 reads FQNEAQ. Donors were healthy HIV-negative adults with no recently reported acute infections or vaccinations. Every donor was a Caucasian adult living in Nashville, Tennessee, USA. CD4+ T cells were enriched by magnetic negative selection, after which naive cells were positively selected on CD45RA and the negative fraction was taken as the memory subset. Blood was collected by leukapheresis, and PBMCs were isolated by Ficoll-Histopaque density gradient centrifugation and then cryopreserved in liquid nitrogen vapor phase. Analytical flow cytometry was used to check the purity and quantity of every magnetically sorted T cell population. Genomic DNA was isolated from every sorted fraction and measured by UV absorbance on a Nanodrop 2000c.

Using the deep immunoSEQ assay, TCR CDR3 regions were amplified from genomic DNA by multiplex PCR. For each cell subset, the extracted genomic DNA was distributed evenly across all wells of several immunoSEQ 96-well plates, and each plate served as one replicate. For sorted subsets, each replicate PCR was loaded with about 0.2 ug genomic DNA, equivalent to 30,000 or so T cell genomes. The purified libraries were quantified using a Qubit 3.0 fluorometer, sized with a Bioanalyzer 2100, and then quantified again using the KAPA Library Quantification kit. Each immunoSEQ 96-well plate was sequenced on its own single-read 150-cycle Illumina NextSeq 550 flow cell. For the original study's pipeline: The immunoSEQ output contained only junctional sequences without quality scores, so filtering could not match that applied to full-length reads. To assign V/J genes and CDR3, sequences were annotated using PyIR, a Python wrapper for IgBLAST v1.9, with IMGT germline references. Reads were filtered out if the reads had weak V/J assignments (E-value above 1e-6), no CDR3, stop codons, out-of-frame junctions, or ambiguous translated residues. A V3J clonotype was defined by an identical inferred V gene, J gene, and CDR3 amino acid sequence. Percentage overlap between repertoires was calculated by dividing the number of shared unique clonotypes by the size of the smaller repertoire. Three approaches were used to assess repertoire richness: RTK rarefaction, the Chao1 estimator, and Recon v2.1 estimates of unobserved clonotypes. OLGA was used to compute generation probabilities for all TCRbeta clonotypes that the gDNA method yielded from a few donors. Drawn from immuneACCESS, this table holds only the in-frame rearrangements with V and J called that TCRdb kept. Clones are partly lost; checked studies trace under half to an unresolved V gene and leave the rest unexplained. That table supplies the V and J calls and clone size; D and trimming were determined from the DNA. This sample is represented by millions of clones; approximately 90% of them were singletons. Over 0.12% of the sample belongs to the ten largest clones.

The chain was built from TRBV7-9 and TRBJ1-4, with 10 central nucleotides matching TRBD1. The receptor comes from a young man in good health. The sample taken for sequencing was naive CD4+ T cells sorted from blood. The sample's cell subset or site, from its label and the paper: CD45RA+ positively selected. The CDR3 region reads CASSWDRGFDEKLFF. The nucleotide sequence is given as TGTGCCAGCTCCTGGGACAGGGGTTTTGATGAAAAACTGTTTTTT.